This entry lists 23 T cell receptor beta chains sequenced from one sample in a study of cytomegalovirus exposure and HLA in healthy donors. Sequenced by immunoSEQ multiplex PCR; TCRdb stores in-frame clones only, minus some. The repertoire consists of 78,000 or so clones, with over 90% occurring once and the leading ten covering roughly 3.2%. The sample consisted of PBMCs. Receptors were obtained from a woman aged 18-35 years in good health and CMV-seropositive.

A single count supports this clone. The chain uses TRBV20-1 and TRBJ1-2; D is perhaps TRBD1 (5 bases). This CDR3 is 11 amino acids long. V shed 7 bases and J shed 3 bases, with 9 bases lying between them. Germline assignment: CDR1 DFQATT and CDR2 SNEGSKA (reference sequence). CDR3 coding DNA: TGCAGTGTGGGCAGGGACTATGGCTACACCTTC. The encoded protein is CSVGRDYGYTF.

The chain is built from TRBV19 and TRBJ2-1; D remains ambiguous. This CDR3 contains 15 residues. Germline CDR1 and CDR2: LNHDA and SQIVND (reference sequence). V was pared by 5 bases and J by 5 bases, with 16 bases between. The CDR3 sequence: CASSPTRGWNNEQFF. The CDR3 bases are TGTGCCAGTAGTCCTACCCGAGGTTGGAACAATGAGCAGTTCTTC.

The chain recombines TRBV29-1 with TRBJ2-7; D may be TRBD2 (6 bases). Trimming shortened V by 8 bases and J by 2 bases, and 16 bases separated the two germline ends. From germline, CDR1 is SQVTM and CDR2 ANQGSEA. The CDR3 has 13 amino acids. The CDR3 nucleotides are TGCAGCCTCCCATTAGCGGCCCCCTACGAGCAGTACTTC. Translated, it gives CSLPLAAPYEQYF.

This clone came up once. This chain uses TRBV19 with TRBJ2-2; 10 positions match TRBD2. CDR1 and CDR2 (germline): LNHDA, SQIVND (reference sequence). This CDR3 region has 14 residues. V gave up 9 bases and J gave up 5 bases; unmatched junction bases: 6. CDR3 DNA: TGTGCCAGCTATAAAGCGGGAGGGACCGGGGAGCTGTTTTTT. This encodes CASYKAGGTGELFF.

The chain recombines TRBV6-1 with TRBJ2-1, with unresolved D. CDR1 MNHNS and CDR2 SASEGT come from the germline V gene. This CDR3 spans 14 amino acids. Trimming shortened V by 6 bases and J by 2 bases, and 11 bases separated the two germline ends. The CDR3 here is CASRVFETYNEQFF. CDR3 coding DNA: TGTGCCAGCAGGGTATTCGAGACCTACAATGAGCAGTTCTTC.

This clone was seen just once. V is TRBV7-9 and J is TRBJ1-6; tentatively, D is TRBD1 (5 bases). Trimming took 4 bases from V and 5 from J, leaving 15 bases between them. CDR3 length: 16 residues. Germline V gene sequence: CDR1 SEHNR, CDR2 FQNEAQ (reference sequence). The CDR3 sequence is CASSSGGVGNNSPLHF. The CDR3 coding sequence is TGTGCCAGCAGCTCGGGGGGGGTGGGTAATAATTCACCCCTCCACTTT. The complete variable domain, with remaining parts taken from reference TRBV7-9 and TRBJ1-6, reads DTGVSQNPRHKITKRGQNVTFRCDPISEHNRLYWYRQTLGQGPEFLTYFQNEAQLEKSRLLSDRFSAERPKGSFSTLEIQRTEQGDSAMYLCASSSGGVGNNSPLHFGNGTRLTVT.

CDR3 region: CASNGGRNEAFF. DNA for the CDR3: TGTGCCAGCAATGGGGGGAGAAATGAAGCTTTCTTT. V and J are TRBV25-1 and TRBJ1-1; D is possibly TRBD1 (5 bases). CDR3 length equals 12 residues. The V and J ends lost 7 bases and 7 bases respectively, with 13 bases between them. Per germline, CDR1 MGHDK and CDR2 SYGVNS. The whole variable domain, filled in from reference TRBV25-1 and TRBJ1-1, reads EADIYQTPRYLVIGTGKKITLECSQTMGHDKMYWYQQDPGMELHLIHYSYGVNSTEKGDLSSESTVSRIRTEHFPLTLESARPSHTSQYLCASNGGRNEAFFGQGTRLTVV.

V is TRBV18 and J is TRBJ2-3; 11 positions agree with TRBD1. CDR3 size: 15 residues. J was trimmed by 5 bases and V by 6 bases; bases with no gene match: 7. The germline gives CDR1 KGHSH, CDR2 LQKENI. The chain's CDR3 is CASSPGQGAKDTQYF. The CDR3 DNA reads TGTGCCAGCTCGCCCGGACAGGGGGCTAAAGATACGCAGTATTTT.

The chain couples TRBV28 to TRBJ2-5; TRBD1 matches at 10 bases. The CDR3 has 16 residues. The J segment lost 4 bases and the V segment lost 6 bases, leaving 11 bases of the junction unmatched. The V gene's germline CDR1 is MDHEN and CDR2 SYDVKM. The CDR3 spells CASSLGMTGGLETQYF. The CDR3 DNA is TGTGCCAGCAGCCTGGGGATGACAGGGGGCCTAGAGACCCAGTACTTC.

This rearrangement joins TRBV19 to TRBJ2-3; TRBD1 matches at 9 bases. V shed 4 bases and J 4 bases; nucleotides not matched to a gene: 6. The CDR3 consists of 15 residues. Germline V gene lookup returns CDR1 LNHDA and CDR2 SQIVND (reference sequence). CDR3 region: CASSTRGDRADTQYF. The CDR3 DNA reads as TGTGCCAGTAGTACGCGCGGGGACAGGGCAGATACGCAGTATTTT.

This chain joins TRBV2 and TRBJ2-2; 11 nucleotides match TRBD1. The CDR3 is 15 amino acids. Germline V lookup: CDR1 SNHLY, CDR2 FYNNEI. V lost 5 bases, J lost 3 bases, and 2 bases stayed unmatched. The CDR3 protein is CASSMDRGHTGELFF. DNA for the CDR3: TGTGCCAGCAGTATGGACAGGGGGCACACCGGGGAGCTGTTTTTT.

The chain joins TRBV29-1 to TRBJ1-1, with D possibly being TRBD1 (5 bases). This CDR3 spans 14 amino acids. In germline, CDR1 is SQVTM, CDR2 ANQGSEA. V lost 7 bases and J 1 base, leaving 16 bases between the germline ends. Written as DNA, the CDR3 is TGCAGCGGTGAGAAGGACACCTCGAACACTGAAGCTTTCTTT. Translation gives CSGEKDTSNTEAFF.

The genes are TRBV29-1 and TRBJ2-7; possible D gene TRBD2, 6 bases. The CDR3 has 12 residues. The germline V gene encodes CDR1 SQVTM and CDR2 ANQGSEA. Trimming took 4 bases from V and 2 from J, leaving 9 bases between them. The CDR3: CSVGWGAYEQYF. The CDR3 DNA is TGCAGCGTTGGCTGGGGGGCCTACGAGCAGTACTTC.

This sequence joins TRBV5-1 and TRBJ2-2; 9 bases align to TRBD2. This CDR3 comprises 14 residues. Germline trimming cut 7 bases from V and 2 bases from J; bases unmatched to any gene: 3. Per the germline V gene, CDR1 is SGHRS and CDR2 is YFSETQ. The CDR3 nucleotides read TGCGCCAGCGGCCTAGCGGGAAACACCGGGGAGCTGTTTTTT. Its protein is CASGLAGNTGELFF.

CDR3 DNA sequence: TGTGCCTGGAGTGCCGACAGTACCTACGAGCAGTACTTC. This gives the protein CAWSADSTYEQYF. The J gene is TRBJ2-7, the V gene TRBV30; tentative D call: TRBD1 (5 bases). V was shortened by 1 base and J by 2 bases, with 9 bases between the two germline ends. This CDR3 is built from 13 residues. CDR1 and CDR2 (germline): GTSNPN, SVGIG (reference sequence).

This sequence joins TRBV10-2 and TRBJ2-7; 10 nucleotides line up with TRBD1. J lost 3 bases, V lost 3 bases, and 5 bases had no gene match. The CDR3 spans 15 residues. Germline lookup yields CDR1 WSHSY and CDR2 SAAADI. The CDR3 loop is CASSDPGQGNYEQYF. In DNA, the CDR3 is TGCGCCAGCAGTGACCCGGGACAGGGGAACTACGAGCAGTACTTC.

The chain links TRBV5-6 to TRBJ1-2; D gene ambiguous. The germline gives CDR1 SGHDT, CDR2 YYEEEE. V lost 1 base and J lost 5, with 12 bases in between. The CDR3 covers 14 residues. CDR3 protein: CASSLFVRMYGYTF. The CDR3 DNA reads TGTGCCAGCAGCTTGTTCGTCAGGATGTATGGCTACACCTTC. The full variable domain, rest sourced from reference TRBV5-6 and TRBJ1-2, is DAGVTQSPTHLIKTRGQQVTLRCSPKSGHDTVSWYQQALGQGPQFIFQYYEEEERQRGNFPDRFSGHQFPNYSSELNVNALLLGDSALYLCASSLFVRMYGYTFGSGTRLTVV.

This clone was found once. The chain couples TRBV5-6 to TRBJ2-1, with TRBD2 matching 9 bases. Looked up from germline, CDR1 is SGHDT and CDR2 is YYEEEE. The junction had 11 bases not matched to a gene; V was cut back by 3 bases and J by 1 base. CDR3 length equals 18 residues. CDR3 loop: CASSYPTIAGVSYNEQFF. CDR3 DNA: TGTGCCAGCAGCTATCCCACCATAGCGGGGGTTTCCTACAATGAGCAGTTCTTC.

The chain uses TRBV4-1 and TRBJ2-3; 8 bases agree with TRBD2. The germline gives CDR1 MGHRA, CDR2 YSYEKL. Losses at the gene ends were 0 bases for V and 2 bases for J; bases not matched to a gene: 4. The CDR3 is 16 amino acids. The chain's CDR3 is CASSQDTSGYTDTQYF. The CDR3 nucleotides read TGCGCCAGCAGCCAAGATACTAGCGGATACACAGATACGCAGTATTTT.

The V and J genes are TRBV6-5 and TRBJ1-1; a weak D match, TRBD1 (5 bases). The germline V and J ends were trimmed by 5 bases and 6 bases, with 10 bases remaining between them. The CDR3 extends over 12 amino acids. The germline CDR1 and CDR2 sequences are MNHEY and SVGAGI. This CDR3 is CASSSVRAEAFF. The CDR3 DNA reads TGTGCCAGCAGTAGCGTCAGGGCTGAAGCTTTCTTT.

The sample holds a few counts of this clone. The rearrangement links TRBV18 to TRBJ2-7; 8 bases align to TRBD1. This CDR3 spans 13 amino acids. The germline CDR1 and CDR2 sequences are KGHSH and LQKENI. V lost 4 bases to trimming and J lost 4 bases; unmatched junction nucleotides: 3. For the CDR3, the DNA is TGTGCCAGCTCACAGGGACAGGATTACGAGCAGTACTTC. This sequence encodes CASSQGQDYEQYF.

This clone has a handful of counts. This chain joins TRBV4-3 and TRBJ1-1; 7 bases align to TRBD1. The CDR3 length is 17 residues. CDR1 is LGHNA, CDR2 YSLEER, per germline. V gave up 0 bases and J gave up 0 bases; unmatched junction bases: 7. CDR3 region: CASSQDGPGGLNTEAFF. In nucleotides, the CDR3 is TGCGCCAGCAGCCAAGACGGGCCAGGGGGGCTGAACACTGAAGCTTTCTTT.

The rearrangement uses TRBV4-2 and TRBJ2-1; 8 bases are shared with TRBD2. This CDR3 is built from 15 residues. Germline V lookup: CDR1 LGHNA, CDR2 YNFKEQ. The V segment lost 5 bases and the J segment 0 bases; nucleotides outside the gene matches: 3. The CDR3 loop reads CASSFGLASYNEQFF. CDR3 DNA sequence: TGTGCCAGCAGCTTTGGACTAGCCTCCTACAATGAGCAGTTCTTC.